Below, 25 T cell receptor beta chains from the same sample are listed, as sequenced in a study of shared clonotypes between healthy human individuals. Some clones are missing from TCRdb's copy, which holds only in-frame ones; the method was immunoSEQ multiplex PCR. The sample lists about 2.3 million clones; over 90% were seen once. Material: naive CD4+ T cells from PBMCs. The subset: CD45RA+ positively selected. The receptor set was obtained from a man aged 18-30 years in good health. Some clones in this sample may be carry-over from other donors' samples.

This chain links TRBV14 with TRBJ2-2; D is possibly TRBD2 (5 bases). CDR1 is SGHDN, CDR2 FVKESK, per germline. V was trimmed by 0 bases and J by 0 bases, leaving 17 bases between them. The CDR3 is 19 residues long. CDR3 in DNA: TGTGCCAGCAGCCAAGAAATAGGATGGGAGCGACCGAACACCGGGGAGCTGTTTTTT. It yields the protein CASSQEIGWERPNTGELFF.

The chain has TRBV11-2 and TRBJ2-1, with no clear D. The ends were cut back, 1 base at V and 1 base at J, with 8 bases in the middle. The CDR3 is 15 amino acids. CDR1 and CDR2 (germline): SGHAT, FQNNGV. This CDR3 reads CASSLAAVSYNEQFF. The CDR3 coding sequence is TGTGCCAGCAGCTTAGCCGCGGTTTCCTACAATGAGCAGTTCTTC.

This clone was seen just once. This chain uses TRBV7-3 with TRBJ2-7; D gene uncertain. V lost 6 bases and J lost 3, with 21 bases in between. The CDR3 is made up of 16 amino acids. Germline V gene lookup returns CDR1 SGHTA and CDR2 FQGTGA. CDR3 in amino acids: CASRSMSSVGNYEQYF. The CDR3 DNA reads TGTGCCAGCAGGTCTATGTCGTCGGTGGGGAACTACGAGCAGTACTTC.

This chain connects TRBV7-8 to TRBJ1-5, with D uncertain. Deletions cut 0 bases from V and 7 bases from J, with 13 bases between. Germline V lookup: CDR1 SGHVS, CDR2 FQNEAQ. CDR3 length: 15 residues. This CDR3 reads CASSLAGGLGQPQHF. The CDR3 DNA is TGTGCCAGCAGCTTAGCTGGTGGCCTGGGGCAGCCCCAGCATTTT. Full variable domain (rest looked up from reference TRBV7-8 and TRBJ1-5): GAGVSQSPRYKVAKRGQDVALRCDPISGHVSLFWYQQALGQGPEFLTYFQNEAQLDKSGLPSDRFFAERPEGSVSTLKIQRTQQEDSAVYLCASSLAGGLGQPQHFGDGTRLSIL.

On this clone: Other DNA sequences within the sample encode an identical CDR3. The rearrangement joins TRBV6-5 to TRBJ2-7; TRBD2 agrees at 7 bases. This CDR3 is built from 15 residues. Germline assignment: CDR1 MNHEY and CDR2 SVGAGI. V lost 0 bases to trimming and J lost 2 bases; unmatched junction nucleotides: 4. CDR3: CASSYSSAGTYEQYF. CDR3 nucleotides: TGTGCCAGCAGTTACTCGTCAGCGGGAACCTACGAGCAGTACTTC.

DNA for the CDR3: TGTGCCAGCAGCTTCGAGAGGTGGTCAGAGCAGTACTTC. It is translated as CASSFERWSEQYF. This chain links TRBV11-1 with TRBJ2-7; the D is unclear. This CDR3 is 13 amino acids long. V was cut by 3 bases and J by 7 bases, with 13 bases left in between. The V gene's germline CDR1 is SGHAT and CDR2 FQDESV (reference sequence).

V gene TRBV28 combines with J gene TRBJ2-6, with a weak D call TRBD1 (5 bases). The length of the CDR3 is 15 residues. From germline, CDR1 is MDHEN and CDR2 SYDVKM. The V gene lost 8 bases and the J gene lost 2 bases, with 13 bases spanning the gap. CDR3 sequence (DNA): TGTGCCAGCGGTACGCAGGGTGCTGGGGCCAACGTCCTGACTTTC. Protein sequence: CASGTQGAGANVLTF.

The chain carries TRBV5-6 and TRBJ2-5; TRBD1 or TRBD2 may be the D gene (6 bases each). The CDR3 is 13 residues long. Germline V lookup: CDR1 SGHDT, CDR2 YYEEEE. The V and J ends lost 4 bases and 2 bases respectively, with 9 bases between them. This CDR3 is CASSGGLQETQYF. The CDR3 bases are TGTGCCAGCAGCGGGGGGCTTCAAGAGACCCAGTACTTC.

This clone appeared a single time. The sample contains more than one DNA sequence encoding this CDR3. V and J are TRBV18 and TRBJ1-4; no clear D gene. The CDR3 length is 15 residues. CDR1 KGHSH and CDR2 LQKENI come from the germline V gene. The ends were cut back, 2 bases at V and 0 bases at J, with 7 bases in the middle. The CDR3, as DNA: TGTGCCAGCTCACCATGGGGTGCAACTAATGAAAAACTGTTTTTT. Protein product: CASSPWGATNEKLFF.

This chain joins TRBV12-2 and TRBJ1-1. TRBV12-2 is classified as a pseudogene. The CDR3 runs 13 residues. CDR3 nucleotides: TGTGCAAGTACCGGGGGGGCGAACACTGAAGCTTTCTTT. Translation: CASTGGANTEAFF.

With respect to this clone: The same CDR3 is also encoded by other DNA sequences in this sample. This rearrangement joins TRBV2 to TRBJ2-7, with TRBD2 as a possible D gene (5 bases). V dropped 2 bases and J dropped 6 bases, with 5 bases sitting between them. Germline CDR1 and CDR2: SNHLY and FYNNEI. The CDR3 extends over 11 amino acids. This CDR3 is CASSERGEQYF. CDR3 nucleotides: TGTGCCAGCAGTGAACGGGGCGAGCAGTACTTC.

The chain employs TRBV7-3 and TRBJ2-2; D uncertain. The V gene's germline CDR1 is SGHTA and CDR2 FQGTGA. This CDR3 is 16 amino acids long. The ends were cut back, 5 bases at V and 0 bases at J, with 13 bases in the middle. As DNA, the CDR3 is TGTGCCAGCAGCCAAAACCCGGCGACGAACACCGGGGAGCTGTTTTTT. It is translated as CASSQNPATNTGELFF.

The CDR3 here is CASSTNGGGTLYGYTF. The CDR3, as DNA: TGTGCCAGTAGTACCAACGGCGGGGGGACGCTGTATGGCTACACCTTC. The chain carries TRBV19 and TRBJ1-2, with D maybe TRBD1 (5 bases). Germline V gives CDR1 LNHDA, CDR2 SQIVND (reference sequence). The CDR3 is made up of 16 amino acids. Trimming removed 4 bases from V and 5 bases from J, with 20 bases in between.

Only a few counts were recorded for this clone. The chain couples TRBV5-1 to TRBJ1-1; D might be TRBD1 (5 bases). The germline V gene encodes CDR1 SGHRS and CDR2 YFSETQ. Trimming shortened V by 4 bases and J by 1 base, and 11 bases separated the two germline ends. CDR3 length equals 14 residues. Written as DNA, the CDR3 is TGCGCCAGCAGCGGGGGACTAACGAACACTGAAGCTTTCTTT. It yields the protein CASSGGLTNTEAFF.

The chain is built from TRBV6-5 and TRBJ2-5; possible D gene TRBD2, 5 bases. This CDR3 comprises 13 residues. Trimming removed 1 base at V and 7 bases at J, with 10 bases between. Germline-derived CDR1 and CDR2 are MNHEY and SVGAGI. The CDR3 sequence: CASSYWSEGTQYF. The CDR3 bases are TGTGCCAGCAGTTACTGGTCCGAGGGGACCCAGTACTTC.

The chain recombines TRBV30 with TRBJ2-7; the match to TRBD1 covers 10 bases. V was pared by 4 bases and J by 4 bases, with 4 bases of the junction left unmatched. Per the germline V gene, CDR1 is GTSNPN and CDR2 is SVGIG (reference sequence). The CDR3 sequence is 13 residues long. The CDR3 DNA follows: TGTGCCTGGAACGCGGACAGGGGGTACGAGCAGTACTTC. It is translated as CAWNADRGYEQYF.

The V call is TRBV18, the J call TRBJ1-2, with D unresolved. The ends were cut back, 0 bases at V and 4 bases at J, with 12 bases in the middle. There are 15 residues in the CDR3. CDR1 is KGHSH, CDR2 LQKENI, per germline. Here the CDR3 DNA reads TGTGCCAGCTCACCACCGGGCGGAACGTTCTATGGCTACACCTTC. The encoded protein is CASSPPGGTFYGYTF.

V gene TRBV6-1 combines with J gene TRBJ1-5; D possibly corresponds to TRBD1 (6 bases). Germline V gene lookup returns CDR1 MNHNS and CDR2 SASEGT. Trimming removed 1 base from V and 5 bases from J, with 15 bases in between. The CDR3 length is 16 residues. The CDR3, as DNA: TGTGCCAGCAGTGAAGTGTGGGGGCGGCTACATCAGCCCCAGCATTTT. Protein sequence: CASSEVWGRLHQPQHF.

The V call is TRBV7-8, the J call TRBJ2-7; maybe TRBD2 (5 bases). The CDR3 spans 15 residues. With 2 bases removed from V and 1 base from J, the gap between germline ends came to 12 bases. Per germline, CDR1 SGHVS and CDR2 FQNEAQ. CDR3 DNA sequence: TGTGCCAGCAGCTTAACCACCACTAGTTCCTACGAGCAGTACTTC. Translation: CASSLTTTSSYEQYF.

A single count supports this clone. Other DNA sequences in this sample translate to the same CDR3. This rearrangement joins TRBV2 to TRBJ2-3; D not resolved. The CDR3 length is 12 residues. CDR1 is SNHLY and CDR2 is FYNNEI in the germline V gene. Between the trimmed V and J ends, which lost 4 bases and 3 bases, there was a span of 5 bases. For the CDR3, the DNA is TGTGCCAGCAGTGTAACTACAGATACGCAGTATTTT. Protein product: CASSVTTDTQYF.

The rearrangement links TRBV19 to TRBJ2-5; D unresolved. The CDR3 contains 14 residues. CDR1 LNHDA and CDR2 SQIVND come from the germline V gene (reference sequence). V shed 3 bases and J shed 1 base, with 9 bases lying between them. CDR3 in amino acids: CASSIATAQETQYF. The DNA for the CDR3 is TGTGCCAGTAGTATTGCTACAGCCCAAGAGACCCAGTACTTC.

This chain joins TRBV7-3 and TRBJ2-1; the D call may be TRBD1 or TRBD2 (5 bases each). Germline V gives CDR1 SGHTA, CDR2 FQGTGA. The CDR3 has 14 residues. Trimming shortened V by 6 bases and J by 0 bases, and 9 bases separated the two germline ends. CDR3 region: CASREGSSYNEQFF. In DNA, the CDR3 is TGTGCCAGCAGAGAGGGGAGCTCCTACAATGAGCAGTTCTTC.

The CDR3 bases are TGTGCCAGCAGCTTAAATGAGCTGAACACTGAAGCTTTCTTT. Protein product: CASSLNELNTEAFF. The chain recombines TRBV7-9 with TRBJ1-1, with unresolved D. In germline, CDR1 is SEHNR, CDR2 FQNEAQ (reference sequence). The CDR3 has 14 residues. V was trimmed by 2 bases and J by 0 bases, leaving 7 bases between them.

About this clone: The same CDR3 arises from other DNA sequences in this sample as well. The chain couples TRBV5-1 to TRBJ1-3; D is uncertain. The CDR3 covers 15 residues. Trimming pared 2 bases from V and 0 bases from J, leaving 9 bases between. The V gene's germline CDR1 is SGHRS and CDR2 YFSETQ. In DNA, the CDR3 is TGCGCCAGCAGCTTAATAGGGAGCTCTGGAAACACCATATATTTT. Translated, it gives CASSLIGSSGNTIYF.

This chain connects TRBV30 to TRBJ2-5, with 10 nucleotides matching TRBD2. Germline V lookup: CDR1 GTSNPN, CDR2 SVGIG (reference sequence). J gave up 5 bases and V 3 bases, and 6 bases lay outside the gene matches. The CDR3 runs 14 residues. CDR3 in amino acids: CAWSGGTSVETQYF. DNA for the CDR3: TGTGCCTGGAGCGGAGGGACTAGCGTTGAGACCCAGTACTTC.